The next 29 T cell receptor beta chains were all read from a single sample in a study of early T cells in non-severe SARS-CoV-2 infection. TCRdb ran MiXCR on the 5' RACE reads and lists one entry per CDR3 protein. The sample holds tens of thousands of distinct CDR3 sequences, around 13% seen once. The specimen was whole blood. Receptors were obtained from an adult who was a healthcare worker with PCR-confirmed SARS-CoV-2 infection or an uninfected control (not recorded which).

This clonotype has more than one count but fewer than ten. The V call is TRBV29-1, the J call TRBJ2-3; 7 bases fit TRBD1. Germline V gene data show CDR1 as SQVTM and CDR2 as ANQGSEA. With 2 bases clipped from V and 6 bases from J, the junction kept 2 bases outside the gene matches. This CDR3 spans 12 amino acids. CDR3 DNA sequence: TGCAGCGTTGAAAAGGGGGCTGATACGCAGTATTTT. It translates to CSVEKGADTQYF.

In this sample, this clonotype turned up a few times. The chain joins TRBV6-6 to TRBJ2-1; 11 bases line up with TRBD1. The CDR3 runs to 19 residues. Trimming removed 0 bases from V and 5 bases from J; junction bases left unmatched: 12. Looked up from germline, CDR1 is MNHNY and CDR2 is SVGAGI (reference sequence). Here the CDR3 DNA reads TGTGCCAGCAGTTACTCCGGGACAGGGGGAGGGAGGACAGACAATGAGCAGTTCTTC. Its translation is CASSYSGTGGGRTDNEQFF.

This clonotype was seen a handful of times. The V call is TRBV6-2 or TRBV6-3, the J call TRBJ2-2; possibly TRBD1 for D (6 bases). This CDR3 contains 13 residues. The germline V and J ends were trimmed by 6 bases and 7 bases, with 12 bases remaining between them. Germline V gene data show CDR1 as MNHEY and CDR2 as SVGEGT. CDR3: CASRGQVVGELFF. The CDR3 DNA is TGTGCCAGCAGGGGACAAGTTGTCGGGGAGCTGTTTTTT.

V is TRBV12-3 or TRBV12-4 and J is TRBJ1-4; 8 positions agree with TRBD1. The J segment lost 0 bases and the V segment lost 6 bases, leaving 9 bases of the junction unmatched. The CDR3 spans 17 residues. CDR3: CASRPGTGLATNEKLFF. The CDR3 region has the DNA TGTGCCAGCAGACCCGGGACAGGACTTGCAACTAATGAAAAACTGTTTTTT.

This clonotype was picked up a small number of times. The genes are TRBV12-3 or TRBV12-4 and TRBJ2-3; D is possibly TRBD1 (7 bases). Deletions cut 5 bases from V and 2 bases from J, with 11 bases between. The length of the CDR3 is 14 residues. CDR3 in amino acids: CASSRQGLTDTQYF. The CDR3 nucleotides are TGTGCCAGCAGTAGACAGGGACTCACAGATACGCAGTATTTT.

This clonotype was recorded many times. The J gene is TRBJ1-1, the V gene TRBV20-1; D remains unclear. CDR1 is DFQATT and CDR2 is SNEGSKA in the germline V gene (reference sequence). Trimming removed 8 bases at V and 3 bases at J, with 16 bases between. CDR3 length: 13 amino acids. The CDR3 DNA sequence: TGCAGTCCCTTAGGTACAGTAGACACTGAAGCTTTCTTT. Its protein product is CSPLGTVDTEAFF.

There are a few counts of this clonotype. The DNA of the CDR3 is TGTGCCAGCCGACAACAGGGACTCTCCTACGAGCAGTACTTC. As protein: CASRQQGLSYEQYF. The V gene is TRBV12-3 or TRBV12-4, the J gene TRBJ2-7, with D possibly called TRBD1 or TRBD2 (6 bases each). This CDR3 comprises 14 residues. With 8 bases removed from V and 0 bases from J, the gap between germline ends came to 14 bases.

This clonotype has a count of ten or more. J is TRBJ1-2 and V is TRBV12-2; the table's D call, TRBD1, has no DNA check behind it. TRBV12-2 is noted as a pseudogene. There are 17 residues in the CDR3. The CDR3 is CASRFAPRGGPKGGYTF. The CDR3 DNA follows: TGTGCAAGTCGCTTCGCCCCTCGGGGAGGACCGAAGGGGGGCTACACCTTC.

This clonotype showed up just a few times. The chain combines TRBV9 with TRBJ2-2, with 9 bases lining up with TRBD2. J gave up 2 bases and V 4 bases, and 12 bases lay outside the gene matches. Looked up from germline, CDR1 is SGDLS and CDR2 is YYNGEE. The CDR3 is made up of 18 amino acids. DNA of the CDR3: TGTGCCAGCAGCAAGACTTCCAGCGGGGGGCCCAACACCGGGGAGCTGTTTTTT. As protein: CASSKTSSGGPNTGELFF.

The chain joins TRBV20-1 to TRBJ2-7, with D possibly being TRBD2 (5 bases). V dropped 1 base and J dropped 0 bases, with 10 bases sitting between them. Per germline, CDR1 DFQATT and CDR2 SNEGSKA (reference sequence). This CDR3 has 14 residues. The CDR3 region has the DNA TGCAGTGCTAGAGGGACTCCTAGCTCCTACGAGCAGTACTTC. This sequence encodes CSARGTPSSYEQYF.

In this sample, this clonotype turned up many times. The rearrangement joins TRBV7-2 to TRBJ1-4; the D gene is possibly TRBD1 (6 bases). Germline lookup yields CDR1 SGHTA and CDR2 FQGNSA. Trimming cost V 4 bases and J 8 bases, with 14 bases left between them. The CDR3 consists of 14 residues. The CDR3 region is CASSSRAGDEKLFF. The CDR3 region has the DNA TGTGCCAGCAGCTCACGCGCAGGGGACGAAAAACTGTTTTTT.

This clonotype was counted a few times. V and J are TRBV29-1 and TRBJ2-7; TRBD1 or TRBD2 may be the D gene (5 bases each). The V end lost 7 bases, the J end lost 3 bases, and 10 bases lay between the germline ends. This CDR3 spans 11 amino acids. Germline CDR1 and CDR2: SQVTM and ANQGSEA. CDR3 sequence reads: CSGGIDYEQYF. The CDR3 coding sequence is TGCAGCGGGGGGATCGACTACGAGCAGTACTTC.

This clonotype was seen many times. The chain carries TRBV6-2 or TRBV6-3 and TRBJ2-1; a possible D gene is TRBD2 (5 bases). This CDR3 region has 14 residues. Germline loops: CDR1 MNHEY, CDR2 SVGEGT. V was cut by 5 bases and J by 7 bases, with 15 bases left in between. This CDR3 is CASSEDWGRNEQFF. The CDR3 bases are TGTGCCAGCAGTGAGGACTGGGGTAGGAATGAGCAGTTCTTC.

The V and J genes are TRBV7-2 and TRBJ2-1; D possibly corresponds to TRBD2 (6 bases). The CDR3 is 15 residues long. The germline V and J ends were trimmed by 3 bases and 6 bases, with 15 bases remaining between them. Germline V gives CDR1 SGHTA, CDR2 FQGNSA. CDR3 region: CASSFQSGVRNEQFF. For the CDR3, the DNA is TGTGCCAGCAGCTTTCAATCGGGAGTACGCAATGAGCAGTTCTTC.

The chain uses TRBV28 and TRBJ2-5; D unresolved. The CDR3 is 13 amino acids. Germline lookup yields CDR1 MDHEN and CDR2 SYDVKM. V was cut by 5 bases and J by 1 base, with 8 bases left in between. The CDR3 DNA is TGTGCCAGCAGTACCGGGCCCCAAGAGACCCAGTACTTC. It translates to CASSTGPQETQYF. Looking up the rest from reference TRBV28 and TRBJ2-5 gives the full variable domain: DVKVTQSSRYLVKRTGEKVFLECVQDMDHENMFWYRQDPGLGLRLIYFSYDVKMKEKGDIPEGYSVSREKKERFSLILESASTNQTSMYLCASSTGPQETQYFGPGTRLLVL.

The rearrangement links TRBV5-5 to TRBJ2-4; weak D call: TRBD2 (5 bases). This CDR3 is 12 amino acids long. Trimming left V 0 bases short and J 9 bases short, with 7 bases between. Germline CDR1 and CDR2: SGHKS and YYEKEE (reference sequence). CDR3 residues: CASSLARGIQYF. DNA of the CDR3: TGTGCCAGCAGCTTGGCCCGGGGCATTCAGTACTTC.

This clonotype has only a few counts. The chain recombines TRBV4-1 with TRBJ1-2; D is ambiguous. The CDR3 totals 14 residues. V shed 1 base and J shed 5 bases, with 11 bases lying between them. Germline CDR1 MGHRA, CDR2 YSYEKL. The CDR3: CASSQGNSPYGYTF. The CDR3 coding sequence is TGCGCCAGCAGCCAAGGGAACAGTCCGTATGGCTACACCTTC.

This clonotype was observed once. The chain is built from TRBV11-2 and TRBJ1-6; D is unclear. The CDR3 is made up of 14 amino acids. V was trimmed by 6 bases and J by 5 bases, leaving 11 bases between them. The germline CDR1 and CDR2 sequences are SGHAT and FQNNGV. CDR3 sequence: CASRKVGDNSPLHF. In nucleotides, the CDR3 is TGTGCCAGCAGAAAGGTTGGGGATAATTCACCCCTCCACTTT.

Many counts were recorded for this clonotype. DNA of the CDR3: TGTGCCAGCAGCGCCGGACAGGTTAGCAATCAGCCCCAGCATTTT. It yields the protein CASSAGQVSNQPQHF. V is TRBV7-9 and J is TRBJ1-5; 7 bases match TRBD1. Germline CDR1 and CDR2: SEHNR and FQNEAQ (reference sequence). V gave up 5 bases and J gave up 0 bases; unmatched junction bases: 4. The CDR3 length is 15 residues.

V is TRBV5-1 and J is TRBJ2-3; D is perhaps TRBD2 (6 bases). The V end was cut by 8 bases, the J end by 2 bases, with 15 bases between. Germline lookup yields CDR1 SGHRS and CDR2 YFSETQ. This CDR3 comprises 14 residues. The CDR3 DNA sequence: TGCGCCAGTGCACCGGACTATATCACAGATACGCAGTATTTT. Its translation: CASAPDYITDTQYF.

V and J are TRBV5-6 and TRBJ1-3, with D unresolved. The CDR3 consists of 15 residues. CDR1 SGHDT and CDR2 YYEEEE come from the germline V gene. The ends were cut back, 7 bases at V and 0 bases at J, with 14 bases in the middle. For the CDR3, the DNA is TGTGCCAGCGACTGCACGTGTTTCTCTGGAAACACCATATATTTT. Amino acids: CASDCTCFSGNTIYF.

This clonotype has ten or more counts. The chain employs TRBV6-2 or TRBV6-3 and TRBJ2-3; D may correspond to TRBD1 or TRBD2 (5 bases each). Germline V lookup: CDR1 MNHEY, CDR2 SVGEGT. CDR3 length equals 14 residues. V was cut by 2 bases and J by 2 bases, with 8 bases left in between. For the CDR3, the DNA is TGTGCCAGCAGTTACCTAGGGACCACAGATACGCAGTATTTT. It translates to CASSYLGTTDTQYF.

This clonotype was seen repeatedly, ten times or more. V is TRBV6-1 and J is TRBJ1-1; 7 nucleotides line up with TRBD1. CDR3 length: 15 residues. J lost 4 bases, V lost 5 bases, and 10 bases had no gene match. Germline CDR1 MNHNS, CDR2 SASEGT. CDR3 nucleotide sequence: TGTGCCAGCAGTAACACCCCCCAGGGGGTCACTGAAGCTTTCTTT. Translated, it gives CASSNTPQGVTEAFF.

This clonotype was counted ten times or more. The rearrangement links TRBV6-6 to TRBJ1-5; unclear D gene. The ends were cut back, 7 bases at V and 5 bases at J, with 15 bases in the middle. This CDR3 has 14 residues. From germline, CDR1 is MNHNY and CDR2 SVGAGI (reference sequence). CDR3 protein: CASKDPFGYQPQHF. The CDR3 nucleotides are TGTGCCAGCAAAGATCCGTTCGGGTATCAGCCCCAGCATTTT.

The V and J genes are TRBV6-1 and TRBJ1-1, with 7 positions matching TRBD1. The CDR3 has 14 residues. CDR1 MNHNS and CDR2 SASEGT come from the germline V gene. The V and J ends lost 5 bases and 4 bases, in that order; junction bases with no gene match: 7. This CDR3 is CASSLGGDSTEAFF. CDR3 DNA sequence: TGTGCCAGCAGTCTCGGGGGGGACAGCACTGAAGCTTTCTTT.

This clonotype was observed many times. The J gene is TRBJ2-5, the V gene TRBV10-3, with D uncertain. This CDR3 spans 12 amino acids. From germline, CDR1 is ENHRY and CDR2 SYGVKD. The V gene lost 6 bases and the J gene lost 1 base, with 6 bases spanning the gap. Here the CDR3 reads CAIRGTQETQYF. In DNA, the CDR3 is TGTGCCATCAGAGGCACCCAAGAGACCCAGTACTTC.

This clonotype was observed a handful of times. CDR3 protein: CASSVQGEAFF. In DNA, the CDR3 is TGCGCCAGCAGCGTACAGGGCGAAGCTTTCTTT. The chain joins TRBV5-1 to TRBJ1-1, with TRBD1 as a possible D gene (6 bases). Trimming removed 4 bases from V and 8 bases from J, with 9 bases in between. The CDR3 covers 11 residues. CDR1 is SGHRS and CDR2 is YFSETQ in the germline V gene. The variable domain in full, with the rest retrieved from reference TRBV5-1 and TRBJ1-1, is KAGVTQTPRYLIKTRGQQVTLSCSPISGHRSVSWYQQTPGQGLQFLFEYFSETQRNKGNFPGRFSGRQFSNSRSEMNVSTLELGDSALYLCASSVQGEAFFGQGTRLTVV.

The chain is built from TRBV29-1 and TRBJ2-5; D unclear. Germline V gene lookup returns CDR1 SQVTM and CDR2 ANQGSEA. Trimming took 3 bases from V and 2 from J, leaving 13 bases between them. The CDR3 runs 14 residues. The CDR3 sequence is CSVEGRAVQETQYF. The CDR3 DNA reads as TGCAGCGTTGAGGGCAGAGCAGTACAAGAGACCCAGTACTTC.

The V gene is TRBV7-9, the J gene TRBJ2-2, with 8 bases lining up with TRBD1. In germline, CDR1 is SEHNR, CDR2 FQNEAQ (reference sequence). The CDR3 has 15 amino acids. The V segment lost 7 bases and the J segment 1 base; nucleotides outside the gene matches: 5. DNA of the CDR3: TGTGCCAGCAACACGGGGACAGGGAACACCGGGGAGCTGTTTTTT. Translating it yields CASNTGTGNTGELFF.